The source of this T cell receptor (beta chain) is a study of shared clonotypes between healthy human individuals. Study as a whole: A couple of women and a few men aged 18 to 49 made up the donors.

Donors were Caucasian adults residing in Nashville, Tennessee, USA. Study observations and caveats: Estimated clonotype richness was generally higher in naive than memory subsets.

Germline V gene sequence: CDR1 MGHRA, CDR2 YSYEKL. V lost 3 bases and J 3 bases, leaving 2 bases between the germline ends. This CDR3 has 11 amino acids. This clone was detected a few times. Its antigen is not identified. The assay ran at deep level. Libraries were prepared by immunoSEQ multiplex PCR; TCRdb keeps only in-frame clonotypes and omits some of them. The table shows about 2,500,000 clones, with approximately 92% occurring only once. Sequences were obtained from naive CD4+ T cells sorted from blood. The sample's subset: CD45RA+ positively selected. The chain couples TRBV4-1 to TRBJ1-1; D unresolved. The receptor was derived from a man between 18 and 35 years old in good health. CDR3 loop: CASSHDTEAFF. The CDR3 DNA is TGCGCCAGCAGCCACGACACTGAAGCTTTCTTT.